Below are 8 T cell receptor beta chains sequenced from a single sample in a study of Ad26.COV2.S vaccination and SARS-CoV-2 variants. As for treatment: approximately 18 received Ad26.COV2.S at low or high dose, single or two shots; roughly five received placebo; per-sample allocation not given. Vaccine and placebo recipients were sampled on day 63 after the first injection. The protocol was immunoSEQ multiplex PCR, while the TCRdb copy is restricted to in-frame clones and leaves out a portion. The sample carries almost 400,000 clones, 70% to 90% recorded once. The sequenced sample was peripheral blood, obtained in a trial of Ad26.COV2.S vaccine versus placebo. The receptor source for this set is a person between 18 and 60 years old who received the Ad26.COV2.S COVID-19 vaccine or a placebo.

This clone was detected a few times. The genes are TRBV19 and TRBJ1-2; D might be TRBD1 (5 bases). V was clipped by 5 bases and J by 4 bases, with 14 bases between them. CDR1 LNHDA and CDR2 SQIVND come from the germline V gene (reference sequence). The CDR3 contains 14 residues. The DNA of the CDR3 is TGTGCCAGTAGTGGAGGGGCTGATGGCTATGGCTACACCTTC. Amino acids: CASSGGADGYGYTF. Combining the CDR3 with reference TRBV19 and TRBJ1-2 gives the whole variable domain DGGITQSPKYLFRKEGQNVTLSCEQNLNHDAMYWYRQDPGQGLRLIYYSQIVNDFQKGDIAEGYSVSREKKESFPLTVTSAQKNPTAFYLCASSGGADGYGYTFGSGTRLTVV.

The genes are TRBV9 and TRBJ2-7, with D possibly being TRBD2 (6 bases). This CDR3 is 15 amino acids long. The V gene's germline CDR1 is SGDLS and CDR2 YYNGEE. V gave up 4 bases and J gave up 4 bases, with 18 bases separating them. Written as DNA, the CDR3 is TGTGCCAGCAGCCCCACGGGGGTTTCCACTTACGAGCAGTACTTC. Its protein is CASSPTGVSTYEQYF.

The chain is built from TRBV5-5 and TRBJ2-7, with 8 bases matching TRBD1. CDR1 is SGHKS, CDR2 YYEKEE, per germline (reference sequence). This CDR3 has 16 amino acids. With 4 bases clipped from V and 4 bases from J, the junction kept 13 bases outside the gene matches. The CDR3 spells CASSRGVSDRVYEQYF. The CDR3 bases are TGTGCCAGCAGCCGTGGGGTCTCGGACAGGGTTTACGAGCAGTACTTC.

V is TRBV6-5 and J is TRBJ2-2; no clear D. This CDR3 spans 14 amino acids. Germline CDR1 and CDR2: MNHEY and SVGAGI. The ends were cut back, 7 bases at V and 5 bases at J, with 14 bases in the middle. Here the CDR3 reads CASNERGETGELFF. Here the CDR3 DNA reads TGTGCCAGCAACGAAAGAGGAGAAACCGGGGAGCTGTTTTTT.

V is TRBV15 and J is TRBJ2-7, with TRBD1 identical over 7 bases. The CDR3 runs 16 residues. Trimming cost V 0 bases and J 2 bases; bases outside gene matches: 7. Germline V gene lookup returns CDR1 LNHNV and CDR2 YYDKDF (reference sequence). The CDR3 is CATSRDTTGAPYEQYF. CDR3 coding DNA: TGTGCCACCAGCAGAGATACTACAGGGGCCCCCTACGAGCAGTACTTC.

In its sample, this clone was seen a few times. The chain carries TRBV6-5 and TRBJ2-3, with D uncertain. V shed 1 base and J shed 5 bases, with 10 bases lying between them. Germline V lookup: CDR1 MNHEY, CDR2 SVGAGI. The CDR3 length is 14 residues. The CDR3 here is CASSYLRTGDTQYF. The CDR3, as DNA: TGTGCCAGCAGTTACTTGCGGACGGGAGATACGCAGTATTTT.

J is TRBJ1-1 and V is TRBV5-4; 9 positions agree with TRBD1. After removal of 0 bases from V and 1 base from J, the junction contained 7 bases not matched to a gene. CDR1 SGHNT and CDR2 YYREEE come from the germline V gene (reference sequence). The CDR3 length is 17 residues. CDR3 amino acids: CASSLEDRGTQNTEAFF. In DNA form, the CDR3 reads TGTGCCAGCAGCTTGGAGGACAGGGGAACCCAGAACACTGAAGCTTTCTTT.

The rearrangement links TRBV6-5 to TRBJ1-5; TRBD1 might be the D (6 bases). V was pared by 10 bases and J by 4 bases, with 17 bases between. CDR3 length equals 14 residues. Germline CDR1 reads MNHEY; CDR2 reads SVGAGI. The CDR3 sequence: CAINRVGSNQPQHF. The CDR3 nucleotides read TGTGCCATCAACAGGGTTGGGTCGAATCAGCCCCAGCATTTT.